The 19 T cell receptor beta chains given below trace back to one sample, sequenced in a study of blood T cells in healthy people across ages. The use of a sample-barcoded 5' primer and a J-beta primer mix characterized a second PCR of roughly 6 to 11 cycles. TCRdb analysed the 5' RACE reads with MiXCR anew, one entry per CDR3 protein. The data show about 780,000 distinct CDR3 sequences, with about 47% seen just once and 15% to 20% held by the top ten. Sequenced input: blood. All receptors come from an elderly man in good health.

The rearrangement joins TRBV7-2 to TRBJ1-6; D remains ambiguous. The CDR3 is 17 amino acids. CDR1 and CDR2 (germline): SGHTA, FQGNSA. V lost 0 bases to trimming and J lost 6 bases, with 15 bases between them. The CDR3 reads CASSLARGLVPNSPLHF. CDR3 nucleotide sequence: TGTGCCAGCAGCTTAGCCCGGGGTTTAGTTCCTAATTCACCCCTCCACTTT.

The V gene is TRBV4-3, the J gene TRBJ2-1; 9 nucleotides align to TRBD2. This CDR3 has 15 residues. With 4 bases clipped from V and 6 bases from J, the junction kept 7 bases outside the gene matches. Germline V gives CDR1 LGHNA, CDR2 YSLEER. The CDR3 coding sequence is TGCGCCAGCAGCCGCCTAGCGGGACCATCCAATGAGCAGTTCTTC. Translated, it gives CASSRLAGPSNEQFF.

J is TRBJ1-4 and V is TRBV20-1; no clear D. The CDR3 covers 15 residues. V gave up 0 bases and J gave up 4 bases, with 12 bases separating them. Per germline, CDR1 DFQATT and CDR2 SNEGSKA (reference sequence). CDR3: CSARDRGRINEKLFF. The CDR3 bases are TGCAGTGCTAGAGATCGCGGACGGATTAATGAAAAACTGTTTTTT.

The chain uses TRBV5-1 and TRBJ2-5, with 13 bases aligning to TRBD2. The CDR3 sequence is 16 residues long. CDR1 is SGHRS and CDR2 is YFSETQ in the germline V gene. Trimming took 3 bases from V and 11 from J; bases not matched to a gene: 13. CDR3 sequence (DNA): TGCGCCAGCAGCTGGGACGGACTAGCGGGAGTCAATGAGCAGTACTTC. This sequence encodes CASSWDGLAGVNEQYF.

The chain links TRBV9 to TRBJ1-1; D possibly corresponds to TRBD1 (5 bases). The V and J ends lost 0 bases and 5 bases respectively, with 11 bases between them. Germline V gene lookup returns CDR1 SGDLS and CDR2 YYNGEE. This CDR3 has 14 residues. The DNA of the CDR3 is TGTGCCAGCAGCGTAGGAGGGGTGGGGACTGAAGCTTTCTTT. Protein product: CASSVGGVGTEAFF.

Many counts were recorded for this clonotype. J is TRBJ2-1 and V is TRBV5-1, with 8 bases identical to TRBD1. The CDR3 has 18 amino acids. Germline CDR1 SGHRS, CDR2 YFSETQ. The V segment lost 4 bases and the J segment 0 bases; nucleotides outside the gene matches: 12. The CDR3: CASSQDRVRASSYNEQFF. In nucleotides, the CDR3 is TGCGCCAGCAGCCAGGACAGGGTACGTGCGAGCTCCTACAATGAGCAGTTCTTC.

Written as DNA, the CDR3 is TGCGCCAGCAGCCAAGATGTCCGAGGGGAGCGGCCTTCCTCCTACGAGCAGTACTTC. Translated: CASSQDVRGERPSSYEQYF. The rearrangement uses TRBV4-3 and TRBJ2-7; the D call may be TRBD1 or TRBD2 (5 bases each). The CDR3 totals 19 residues. Per the germline V gene, CDR1 is LGHNA and CDR2 is YSLEER. With 0 bases removed from V and 0 bases from J, the gap between germline ends came to 21 bases.

The chain is built from TRBV20-1 and TRBJ2-3; a possible D gene is TRBD2 (5 bases). V lost 5 bases, J lost 5 bases, and 14 bases lay in between. CDR3 length: 13 amino acids. CDR1 DFQATT and CDR2 SNEGSKA come from the germline V gene (reference sequence). CDR3 nucleotide sequence: TGCAGTGCTGGACCTGTAGCGAGAGATACGCAGTATTTT. Translating it yields CSAGPVARDTQYF.

This clonotype has more than one count but fewer than ten. The chain has TRBV7-9 and TRBJ1-2, with D maybe TRBD1 (5 bases). V dropped 6 bases and J dropped 4 bases, with 18 bases sitting between them. Germline lookup yields CDR1 SEHNR and CDR2 FQNEAQ (reference sequence). This CDR3 is built from 15 residues. CDR3 bases: TGTGCCAGCAGGAGGGCGGGGCCCGGAGTCTATGGCTACACCTTC. Its protein product is CASRRAGPGVYGYTF.

The rearrangement joins TRBV20-1 to TRBJ2-5; maybe TRBD2 (6 bases). V gave up 3 bases and J gave up 1 base, with 12 bases separating them. CDR1 is DFQATT, CDR2 SNEGSKA, per germline (reference sequence). The CDR3 consists of 14 residues. The CDR3 sequence: CSASLGAGQETQYF. Here the CDR3 DNA reads TGCAGTGCTAGTCTCGGAGCGGGCCAAGAGACCCAGTACTTC.

The genes are TRBV28 and TRBJ2-2; D is ambiguous. Deletions cut 6 bases from V and 5 bases from J, with 19 bases between. The CDR3 totals 16 residues. Germline values: CDR1 MDHEN, CDR2 SYDVKM. The CDR3 bases are TGTGCCAGCAGCCCCCGTATCCCGGAGTTAACCGGGGAGCTGTTTTTT. Protein sequence: CASSPRIPELTGELFF.

The chain employs TRBV4-2 and TRBJ2-7; weak D call: TRBD1 (5 bases). The CDR3 length is 14 residues. In germline, CDR1 is LGHNA, CDR2 YNFKEQ. The germline V and J ends were trimmed by 2 bases and 1 base, with 9 bases remaining between them. Here the CDR3 reads CASSQRAGSYEQYF. The CDR3 coding sequence is TGTGCCAGCAGCCAACGGGCAGGGTCCTACGAGCAGTACTTC.

The genes are TRBV7-9 and TRBJ2-7; 8 bases are shared with TRBD2. In germline, CDR1 is SEHNR, CDR2 FQNEAQ (reference sequence). The ends lost 4 bases at V and 6 bases at J; junction bases unmatched: 11. The CDR3 runs to 15 residues. CDR3 coding DNA: TGTGCCAGCAGCTCTCGAAGCGGGAGTAGCTCCGAGCAGTACTTC. Translated: CASSSRSGSSSEQYF.

As regards this clonotype: A much more abundant neighbour one base away suggests this may be a read error. V is TRBV28 and J is TRBJ2-7; D perhaps matches TRBD1 (6 bases). CDR3 length: 16 residues. CDR1 MDHEN and CDR2 SYDVKM come from the germline V gene. V lost 3 bases and J 5 bases, leaving 20 bases between the germline ends. The CDR3 DNA reads TGTGCCAGCAGTTTTTCGGACAGTCCCGCACCAAACGAGCAGTACTTC. It is translated as CASSFSDSPAPNEQYF.

CDR3: CASSLVGPAGDREQYF. The DNA of the CDR3 is TGTGCCAGCAGCTTAGTGGGTCCAGCGGGGGATCGGGAGCAGTACTTC. V is TRBV7-2 and J is TRBJ2-4, with 8 bases matching TRBD2. The CDR3 sequence is 16 residues long. CDR1 and CDR2 from the germline V gene are SGHTA and FQGNSA. The J segment lost 13 bases and the V segment lost 1 base, leaving 15 bases of the junction unmatched.

The chain links TRBV7-2 to TRBJ2-7; no definite D call. The V and J ends lost 1 base and 6 bases respectively, with 10 bases between them. The CDR3 totals 13 residues. Germline values: CDR1 SGHTA, CDR2 FQGNSA. This CDR3 reads CASSLEVSREQYF. As DNA, the CDR3 is TGTGCCAGCAGCTTAGAGGTGTCCCGCGAGCAGTACTTC.

The chain joins TRBV5-1 to TRBJ2-3; D might be TRBD2 (5 bases). Germline lookup yields CDR1 SGHRS and CDR2 YFSETQ. V was clipped by 6 bases and J by 5 bases, with 10 bases between them. This CDR3 region has 12 residues. CDR3 residues: CASKLGGDTQYF. DNA for the CDR3: TGCGCCAGCAAACTTGGAGGAGATACGCAGTATTTT.

The rearrangement joins TRBV20-1 to TRBJ2-7; a possible D gene is TRBD2 (7 bases). Germline values: CDR1 DFQATT, CDR2 SNEGSKA (reference sequence). CDR3 size: 14 residues. The germline V and J ends were trimmed by 0 bases and 5 bases, with 14 bases remaining between them. The CDR3 reads CSARDRQGRDEQYF. CDR3 in DNA: TGCAGTGCTAGAGATCGCCAGGGGAGGGACGAGCAGTACTTC.

This sequence joins TRBV12-3 or TRBV12-4 and TRBJ2-5; D not resolved. The length of the CDR3 is 12 residues. Between the trimmed V and J ends, which lost 5 bases and 11 bases, there was a span of 15 bases. This chain's CDR3 is CASSTGRDEQYF. CDR3 in DNA: TGTGCCAGCAGTACCGGAAGGGATGAGCAGTACTTC.